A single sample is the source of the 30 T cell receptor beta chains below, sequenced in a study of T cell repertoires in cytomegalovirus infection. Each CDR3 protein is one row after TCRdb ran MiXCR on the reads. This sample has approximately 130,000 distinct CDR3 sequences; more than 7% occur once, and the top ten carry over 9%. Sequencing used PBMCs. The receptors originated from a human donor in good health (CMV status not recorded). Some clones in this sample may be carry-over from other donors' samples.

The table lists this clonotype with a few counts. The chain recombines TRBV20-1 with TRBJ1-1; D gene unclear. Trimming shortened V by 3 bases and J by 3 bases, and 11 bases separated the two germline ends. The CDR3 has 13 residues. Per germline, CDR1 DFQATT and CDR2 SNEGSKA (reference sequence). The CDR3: CSARIVRDTEAFF. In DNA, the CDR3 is TGCAGTGCTAGGATCGTTAGGGACACTGAAGCTTTCTTT.

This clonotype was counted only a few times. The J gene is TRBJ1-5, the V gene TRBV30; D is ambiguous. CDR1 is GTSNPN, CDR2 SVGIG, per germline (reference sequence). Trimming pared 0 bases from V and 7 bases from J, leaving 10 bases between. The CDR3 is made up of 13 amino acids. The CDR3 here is CAWSVLSGQPQHF. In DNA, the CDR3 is TGTGCCTGGAGTGTACTGAGTGGGCAGCCCCAGCATTTT.

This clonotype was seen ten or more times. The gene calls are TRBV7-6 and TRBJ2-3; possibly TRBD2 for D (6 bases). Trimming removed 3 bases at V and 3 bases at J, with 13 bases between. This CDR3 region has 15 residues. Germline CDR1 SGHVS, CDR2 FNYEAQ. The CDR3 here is CASSFSARGTDTQYF. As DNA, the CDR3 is TGTGCCAGCAGCTTCAGCGCTCGGGGGACAGATACGCAGTATTTT.

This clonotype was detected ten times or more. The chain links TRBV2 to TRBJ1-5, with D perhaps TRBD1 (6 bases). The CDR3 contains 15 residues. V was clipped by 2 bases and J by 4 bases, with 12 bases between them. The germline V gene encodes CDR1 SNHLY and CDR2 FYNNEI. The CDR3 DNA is TGTGCCAGCAGTGAACGTAGGACAGAAAATCAGCCCCAGCATTTT. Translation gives CASSERRTENQPQHF.

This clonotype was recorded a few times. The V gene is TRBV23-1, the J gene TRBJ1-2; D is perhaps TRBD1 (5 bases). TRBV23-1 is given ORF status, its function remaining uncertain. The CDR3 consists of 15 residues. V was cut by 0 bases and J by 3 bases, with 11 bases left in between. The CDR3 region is CASSQSRQRDYGYTF. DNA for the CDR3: TGCGCCAGCAGTCAATCAAGACAGCGAGACTATGGCTACACCTTC.

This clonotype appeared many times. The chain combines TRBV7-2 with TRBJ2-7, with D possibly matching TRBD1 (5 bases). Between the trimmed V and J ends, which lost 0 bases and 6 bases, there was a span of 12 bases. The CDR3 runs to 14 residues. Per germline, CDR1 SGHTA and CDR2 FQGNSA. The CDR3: CASSLAPGSREQYF. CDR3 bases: TGTGCCAGCAGCTTAGCGCCAGGGTCACGCGAGCAGTACTTC.

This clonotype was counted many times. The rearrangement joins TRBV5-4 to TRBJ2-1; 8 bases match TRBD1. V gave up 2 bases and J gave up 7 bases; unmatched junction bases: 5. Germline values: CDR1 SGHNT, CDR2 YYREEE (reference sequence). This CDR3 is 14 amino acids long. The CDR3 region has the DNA TGTGCCAGCAGCTTAACAGGGGGGACGAATGAGCAGTTCTTC. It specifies CASSLTGGTNEQFF.

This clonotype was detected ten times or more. DNA for the CDR3: TGTGCCAGCAGTTACAGGGGCTTACCCGCTGCTAACACTGAAGCTTTCTTT. It is translated as CASSYRGLPAANTEAFF. The gene calls are TRBV6-5 and TRBJ1-1; TRBD1 is a possible D gene (5 bases). The CDR3 runs to 17 residues. Trimming left V 2 bases short and J 2 bases short, with 18 bases between. Per the germline V gene, CDR1 is MNHEY and CDR2 is SVGAGI.

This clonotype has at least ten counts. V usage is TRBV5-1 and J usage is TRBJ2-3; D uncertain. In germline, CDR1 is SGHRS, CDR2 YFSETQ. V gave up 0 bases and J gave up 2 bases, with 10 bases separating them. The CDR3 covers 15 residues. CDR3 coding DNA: TGCGCCAGCAGCTTGGTGGGGAACCCCACAGATACGCAGTATTTT. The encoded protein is CASSLVGNPTDTQYF.

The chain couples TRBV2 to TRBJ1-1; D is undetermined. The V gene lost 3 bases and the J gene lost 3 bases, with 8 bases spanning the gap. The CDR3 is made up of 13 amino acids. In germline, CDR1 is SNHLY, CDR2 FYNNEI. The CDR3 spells CASSDRSYTEAFF. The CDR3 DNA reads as TGTGCCAGCAGTGACAGGAGTTACACTGAAGCTTTCTTT.

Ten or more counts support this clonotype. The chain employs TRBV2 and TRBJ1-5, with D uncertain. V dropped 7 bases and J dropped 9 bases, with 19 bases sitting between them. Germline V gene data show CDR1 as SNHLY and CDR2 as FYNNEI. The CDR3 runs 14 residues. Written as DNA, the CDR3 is TGTGCCAGCAAGGTCACGGCGGAAGAGCGGCCCCAGCATTTT. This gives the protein CASKVTAEERPQHF.

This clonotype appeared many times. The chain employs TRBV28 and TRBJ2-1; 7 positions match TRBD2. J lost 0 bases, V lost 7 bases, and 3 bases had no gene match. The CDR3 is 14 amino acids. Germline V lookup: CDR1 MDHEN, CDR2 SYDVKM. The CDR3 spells CASILADSYNEQFF. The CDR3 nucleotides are TGTGCCAGCATCCTAGCGGACTCCTACAATGAGCAGTTCTTC.

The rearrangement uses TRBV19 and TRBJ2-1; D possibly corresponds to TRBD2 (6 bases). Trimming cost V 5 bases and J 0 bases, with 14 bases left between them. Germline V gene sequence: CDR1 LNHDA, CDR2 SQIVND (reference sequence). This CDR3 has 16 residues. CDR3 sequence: CASSSPSGVSYNEQFF. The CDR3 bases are TGTGCCAGTAGTTCCCCTTCGGGGGTCTCCTACAATGAGCAGTTCTTC.

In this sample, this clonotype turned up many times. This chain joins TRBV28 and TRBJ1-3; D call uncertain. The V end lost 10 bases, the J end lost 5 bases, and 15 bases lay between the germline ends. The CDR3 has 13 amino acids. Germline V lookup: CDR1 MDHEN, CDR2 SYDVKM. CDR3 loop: CATLTRGRNTIYF. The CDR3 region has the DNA TGTGCCACTTTGACCCGAGGCAGAAACACCATATATTTT.

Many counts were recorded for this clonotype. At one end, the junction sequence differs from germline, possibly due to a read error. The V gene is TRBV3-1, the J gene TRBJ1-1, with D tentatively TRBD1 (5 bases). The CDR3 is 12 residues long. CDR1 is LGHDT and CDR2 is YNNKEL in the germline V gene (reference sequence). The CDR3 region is CASSQGVTEAFF. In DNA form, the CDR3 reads TGTGCCAGCAGTCAAGGGGTGACTGAAGCTTTCTTT.

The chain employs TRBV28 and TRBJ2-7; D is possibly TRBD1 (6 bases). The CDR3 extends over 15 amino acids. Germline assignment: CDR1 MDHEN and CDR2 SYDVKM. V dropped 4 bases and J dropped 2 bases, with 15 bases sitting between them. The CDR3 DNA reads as TGTGCCAGCAGTTACCTACAGGGTTCCCCCTACGAGCAGTACTTC. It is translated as CASSYLQGSPYEQYF. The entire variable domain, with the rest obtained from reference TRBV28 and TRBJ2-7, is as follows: DVKVTQSSRYLVKRTGEKVFLECVQDMDHENMFWYRQDPGLGLRLIYFSYDVKMKEKGDIPEGYSVSREKKERFSLILESASTNQTSMYLCASSYLQGSPYEQYFGPGTRLTVT.

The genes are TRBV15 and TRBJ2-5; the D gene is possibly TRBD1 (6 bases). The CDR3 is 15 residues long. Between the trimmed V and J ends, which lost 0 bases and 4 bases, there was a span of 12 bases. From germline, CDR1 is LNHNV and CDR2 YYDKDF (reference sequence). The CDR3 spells CATSRESRGAETQYF. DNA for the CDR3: TGTGCCACCAGCAGAGAGTCCAGGGGCGCAGAGACCCAGTACTTC. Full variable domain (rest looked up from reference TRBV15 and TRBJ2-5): DAMVIQNPRYQVTQFGKPVTLSCSQTLNHNVMYWYQQKSSQAPKLLFHYYDKDFNNEADTPDNFQSRRPNTSFCFLDIRSPGLGDTAMYLCATSRESRGAETQYFGPGTRLLVL.

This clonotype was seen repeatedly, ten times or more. The CDR3 DNA is TGTGCCAGCAGCTTAGCGCGGGCCGGACTAGCGGGAGGGCGGCGTGGCACCGGGGAGCTGTTTTTT. Translated, it gives CASSLARAGLAGGRRGTGELFF. The chain joins TRBV7-2 to TRBJ2-2; 15 bases are shared with TRBD2. CDR3 length: 22 residues. From germline, CDR1 is SGHTA and CDR2 FQGNSA. V lost 0 bases to trimming and J lost 4 bases; unmatched junction nucleotides: 15.

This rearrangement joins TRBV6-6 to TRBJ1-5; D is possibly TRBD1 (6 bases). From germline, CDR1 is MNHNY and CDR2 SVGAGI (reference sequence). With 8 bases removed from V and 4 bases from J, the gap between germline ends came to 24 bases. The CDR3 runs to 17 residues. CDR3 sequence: CASSTTGNLGANQPQHF. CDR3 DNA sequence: TGTGCCAGCTCTACTACAGGGAATCTTGGCGCTAATCAGCCCCAGCATTTT.

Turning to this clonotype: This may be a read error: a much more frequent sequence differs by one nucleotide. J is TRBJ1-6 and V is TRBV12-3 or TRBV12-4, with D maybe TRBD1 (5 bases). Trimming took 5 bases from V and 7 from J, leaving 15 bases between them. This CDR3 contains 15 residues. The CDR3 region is CASSPRGRHNSPLHF. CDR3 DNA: TGTGCCAGCAGTCCCCGGGGCCGGCACAATTCACCCCTCCACTTT.

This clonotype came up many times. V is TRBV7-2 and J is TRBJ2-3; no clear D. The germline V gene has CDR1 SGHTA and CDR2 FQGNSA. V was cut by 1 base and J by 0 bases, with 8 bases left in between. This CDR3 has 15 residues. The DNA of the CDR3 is TGTGCCAGCAGCTTAGAACACAAAAGCACAGATACGCAGTATTTT. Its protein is CASSLEHKSTDTQYF.

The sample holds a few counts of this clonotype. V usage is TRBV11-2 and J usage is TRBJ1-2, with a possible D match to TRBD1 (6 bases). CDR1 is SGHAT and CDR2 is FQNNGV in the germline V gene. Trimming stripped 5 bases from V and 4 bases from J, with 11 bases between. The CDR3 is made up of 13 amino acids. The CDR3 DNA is TGTGCCAGCAGCAGGACAGTCAGCTATGGCTACACCTTC. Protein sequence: CASSRTVSYGYTF.

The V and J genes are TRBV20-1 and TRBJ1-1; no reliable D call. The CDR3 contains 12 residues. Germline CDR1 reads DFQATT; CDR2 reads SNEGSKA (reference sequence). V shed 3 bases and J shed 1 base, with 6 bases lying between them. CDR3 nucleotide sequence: TGCAGTGCTAGTATCGCGAACACTGAAGCTTTCTTT. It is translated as CSASIANTEAFF.

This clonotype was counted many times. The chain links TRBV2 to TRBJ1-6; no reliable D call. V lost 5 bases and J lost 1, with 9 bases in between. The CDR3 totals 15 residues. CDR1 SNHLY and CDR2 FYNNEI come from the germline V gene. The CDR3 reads CASSPGLSYNSPLHF. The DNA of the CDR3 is TGTGCCAGCAGTCCCGGGCTATCCTATAATTCACCCCTCCACTTT.

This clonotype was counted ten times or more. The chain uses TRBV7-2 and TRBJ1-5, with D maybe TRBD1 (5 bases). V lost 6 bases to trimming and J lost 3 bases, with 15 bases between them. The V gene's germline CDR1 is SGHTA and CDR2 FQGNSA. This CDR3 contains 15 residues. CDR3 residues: CASSPRGPHNQPQHF. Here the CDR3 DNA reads TGTGCCAGCAGTCCCCGGGGACCGCACAATCAGCCCCAGCATTTT.

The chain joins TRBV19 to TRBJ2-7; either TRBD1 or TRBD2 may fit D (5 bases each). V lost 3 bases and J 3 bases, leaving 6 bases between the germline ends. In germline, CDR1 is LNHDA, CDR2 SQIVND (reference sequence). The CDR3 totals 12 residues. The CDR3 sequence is CASSMRGYEQYF. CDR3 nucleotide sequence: TGTGCCAGTAGTATGAGGGGCTACGAGCAGTACTTC.

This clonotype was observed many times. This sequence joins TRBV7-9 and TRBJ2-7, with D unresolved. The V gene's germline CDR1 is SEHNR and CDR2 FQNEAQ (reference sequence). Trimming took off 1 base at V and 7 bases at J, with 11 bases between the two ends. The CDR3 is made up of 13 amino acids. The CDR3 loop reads CASSLGAALEQYF. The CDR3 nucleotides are TGTGCCAGCAGCTTAGGGGCGGCTCTTGAGCAGTACTTC.

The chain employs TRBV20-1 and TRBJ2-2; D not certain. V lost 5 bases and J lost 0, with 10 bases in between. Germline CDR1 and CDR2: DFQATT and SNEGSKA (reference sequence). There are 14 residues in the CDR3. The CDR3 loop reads CSAGAVANTGELFF. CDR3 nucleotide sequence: TGCAGTGCTGGTGCGGTGGCGAACACCGGGGAGCTGTTTTTT.

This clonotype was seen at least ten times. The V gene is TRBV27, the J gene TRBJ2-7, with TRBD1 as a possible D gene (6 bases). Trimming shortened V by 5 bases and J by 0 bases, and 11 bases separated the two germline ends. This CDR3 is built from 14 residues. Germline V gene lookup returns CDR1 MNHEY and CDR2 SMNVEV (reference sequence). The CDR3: CASSPGQTSYEQYF. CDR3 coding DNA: TGTGCCAGCAGTCCAGGACAGACCTCCTACGAGCAGTACTTC.

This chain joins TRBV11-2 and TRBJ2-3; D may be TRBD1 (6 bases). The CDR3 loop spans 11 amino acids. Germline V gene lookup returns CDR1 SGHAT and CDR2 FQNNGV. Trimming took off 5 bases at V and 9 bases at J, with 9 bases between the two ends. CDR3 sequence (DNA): TGTGCCAGCAGCCGGACAGTAACGCAGTATTTT. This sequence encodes CASSRTVTQYF.